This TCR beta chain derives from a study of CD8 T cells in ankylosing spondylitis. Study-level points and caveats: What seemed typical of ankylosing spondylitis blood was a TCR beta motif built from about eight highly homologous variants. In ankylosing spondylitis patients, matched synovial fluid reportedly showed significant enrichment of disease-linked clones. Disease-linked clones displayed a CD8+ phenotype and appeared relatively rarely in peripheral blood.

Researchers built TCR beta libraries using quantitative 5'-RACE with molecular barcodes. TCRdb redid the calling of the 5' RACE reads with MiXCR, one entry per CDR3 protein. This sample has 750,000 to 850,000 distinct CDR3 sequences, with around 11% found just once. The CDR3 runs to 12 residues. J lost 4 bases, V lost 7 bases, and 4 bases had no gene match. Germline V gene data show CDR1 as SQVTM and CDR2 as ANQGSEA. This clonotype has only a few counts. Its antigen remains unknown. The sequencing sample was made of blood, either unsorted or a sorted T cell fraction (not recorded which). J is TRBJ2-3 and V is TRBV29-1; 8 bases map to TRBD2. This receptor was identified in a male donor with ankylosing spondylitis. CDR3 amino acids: CSGSGGSDTQYF. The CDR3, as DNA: TGCAGCGGATCGGGGGGGTCAGATACGCAGTATTTT.